The present T cell receptor (beta chain) was sequenced within a study of CD8+ T cells in alopecia areata. TCR sequencing used cDNA made by reverse transcription of extracted RNA. Clones were read by immunoSEQ multiplex PCR, and TCRdb kept only the in-frame ones, dropping some. The sample shows about 210,000 clones, 30% to 40% of them seen only once. Treatment noted: oral pan-JAK inhibitor, 5-10 mg twice daily. V lost 4 bases and J 5 bases, leaving 15 bases between the germline ends. This CDR3 is 14 amino acids long. CDR1 and CDR2 (germline): SQVTM, ANQGSEA. The V and J genes are TRBV29-1 and TRBJ2-1; D call uncertain. This clonotype originated in a human donor with alopecia areata. Specimen: CD4+ T cells sorted from blood, collected at approximately week 30, from a patient treated with tofacitinib. The CDR3 DNA reads as TGCAGCGTTGGAGCAAGACAAAGTAACAATGAGCAGTTCTTC. Translating gives CSVGARQSNNEQFF.